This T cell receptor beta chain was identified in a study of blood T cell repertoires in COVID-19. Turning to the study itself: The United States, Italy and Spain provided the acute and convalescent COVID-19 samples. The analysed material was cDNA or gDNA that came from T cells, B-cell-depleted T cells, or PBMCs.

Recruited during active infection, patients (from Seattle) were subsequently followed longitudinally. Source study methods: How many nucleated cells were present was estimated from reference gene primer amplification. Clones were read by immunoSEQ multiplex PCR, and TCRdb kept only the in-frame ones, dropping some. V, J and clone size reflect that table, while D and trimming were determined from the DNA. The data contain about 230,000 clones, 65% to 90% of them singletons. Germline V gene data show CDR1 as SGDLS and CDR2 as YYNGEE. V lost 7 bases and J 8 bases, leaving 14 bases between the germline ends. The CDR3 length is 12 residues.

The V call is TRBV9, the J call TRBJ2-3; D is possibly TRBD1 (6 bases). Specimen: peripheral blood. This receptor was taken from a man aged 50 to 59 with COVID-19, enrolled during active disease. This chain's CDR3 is CASAQDSLTQYF. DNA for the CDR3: TGTGCCAGCGCTCAGGACAGCCTTACGCAGTATTTT.